The following is a TCR beta chain sequence with its context. Profiling relied on immunoSEQ multiplex PCR, and the TCRdb table lists in-frame clones only, not all of them. The sample includes 140,000 to 150,000 clones, over 65% of them seen just once. The CDR3 covers 12 residues. Germline CDR1 reads SGDLS; CDR2 reads YYNGEE. The ends were cut back, 2 bases at V and 4 bases at J, with 6 bases in the middle. This specimen belongs to a study of blood T cell repertoires in COVID-19. Participants, 18 to 89 years old, spanned approximately 26 US areas. Participant-given clinical history determined each cohort assignment.

This receptor was identified in a woman between 50 and 59 years old who had recovered from COVID-19. V is TRBV9 and J is TRBJ1-2, with no clear D. Input material: PBMCs or T cells enriched from blood (not recorded which). Here the CDR3 DNA reads TGTGCCAGCAGCGTTCCGTCCTATGGCTACACCTTC. It translates to CASSVPSYGYTF. Drawing the rest from reference TRBV9 and TRBJ1-2, the complete variable domain is DSGVTQTPKHLITATGQRVTLRCSPRSGDLSVYWYQQSLDQGLQFLIQYYNGEERAKGNILERFSAQQFPDLHSELNLSSLELGDSALYFCASSVPSYGYTFGSGTRLTVV.